Many counts were recorded for the clone carrying this T cell receptor (beta chain). Diagnoses were established from clinical symptoms, serum thyroxine, TRAb, thyroid ultrasound and orbital computed tomography. These data come from a study of Graves' ophthalmopathy and Graves' hyperthyroidism. Scientists amplified the TCR beta CDR3 regions from RNA transcripts. HTBI-primed first-round RT-PCR preceded second-round multiplex PCR. MiXCR, run by TCRdb on the multiplex PCR reads, gives a single entry per CDR3 protein. The table lists about 500,000 distinct CDR3 sequences, roughly 14% of them singletons. The CDR3 covers 13 residues. CDR1 is LGHNT and CDR2 is FRNRAP in the germline V gene. V shed 6 bases, J shed 8 bases, and the junction held 8 bases outside the gene matches.

The source is a woman aged 25 to 39 with Graves' ophthalmopathy. The specimen was blood. The V gene is TRBV12-5, the J gene TRBJ1-1, with 8 bases lining up with TRBD1. The CDR3 sequence: CASGPSGQVEAFF. The CDR3, as DNA: TGTGCTAGTGGCCCATCGGGACAGGTGGAAGCTTTCTTT. Using reference TRBV12-5 and TRBJ1-1 for the parts outside the CDR3, the full variable domain is DARVTQTPRHKVTEMGQEVTMRCQPILGHNTVFWYRQTMMQGLELLAYFRNRAPLDDSGMPKDRFSAEMPDATLATLKIQPSEPRDSAVYFCASGPSGQVEAFFGQGTRLTVV.